This entry lists 17 T cell receptor beta chains sequenced from one sample in a study of persistence of HIV-infected CD4 T cells. These TCRs are of unknown antigen specificity. Cells were stimulated with overlapping HIV-1 Gag 15-mer peptides. CD40L/CD69 double-negative CD45RO-high memory CD4+ T cells were collected. This was the immunoSEQ version 4 assay in survey mode. Produced via immunoSEQ multiplex PCR; TCRdb's table is partial and in-frame only. In the table there are about 40,000 clones, around three quarters of which are singletons. Here the sequenced sample was CD4+ T cells sorted from PBMCs after roughly 18-hour stimulation, taken from a patient who received antiretroviral therapy. The origin of the receptors is an adult man with HIV who was CMV-seropositive.

V and J are TRBV2 and TRBJ2-5; D perhaps matches TRBD2 (6 bases). CDR1 is SNHLY, CDR2 FYNNEI, per germline. The CDR3 contains 11 residues. V dropped 1 base and J dropped 10 bases, with 7 bases sitting between them. In nucleotides, the CDR3 is TGTGCCAGCAGTGAAGGGGGGGTCCAGTACTTC. Translating it yields CASSEGGVQYF.

CDR3 protein: CASSPLAGTEAFF. In DNA, the CDR3 is TGTGCCAGCAGCCCCCTGGCTGGCACTGAAGCTTTCTTT. The rearrangement uses TRBV6-5 and TRBJ1-1; D is ambiguous. This CDR3 spans 13 amino acids. Deletions cut 6 bases from V and 4 bases from J, with 12 bases between. Per the germline V gene, CDR1 is MNHEY and CDR2 is SVGAGI.

The CDR3 DNA reads TGCAGCGTTGGGAACAATGAGCAGTTCTTC. Protein: CSVGNNEQFF. V is TRBV29-1 and J is TRBJ2-1; D ambiguous. The germline V and J ends were trimmed by 4 bases and 5 bases, with 3 bases remaining between them. CDR3 length: 10 amino acids. Looked up from germline, CDR1 is SQVTM and CDR2 is ANQGSEA.

V is TRBV7-2 and J is TRBJ2-2; D gene unclear. V lost 2 bases, J lost 6 bases, and 19 bases lay in between. Germline-derived CDR1 and CDR2 are SGHTA and FQGNSA. This CDR3 has 17 amino acids. The CDR3 bases are TGTGCCAGCAGCTTAAGTGGCTCCGCGATGGGATCCGGGGAGCTGTTTTTT. Residues: CASSLSGSAMGSGELFF.

A remark on this clone: The same CDR3 is also encoded by other DNA sequences in this sample. V gene TRBV27 combines with J gene TRBJ2-3; D not certain. This CDR3 comprises 12 residues. Germline V CDR1 and CDR2: MNHEY, SMNVEV (reference sequence). Trimming removed 2 bases at V and 1 base at J, with 1 base between. DNA for the CDR3: TGTGCCAGCAGTTTAGGCACAGATACGCAGTATTTT. This sequence encodes CASSLGTDTQYF.

This clone was observed a single time. The V call is TRBV19, the J call TRBJ2-7; TRBD1 agrees at 9 bases. This CDR3 region has 13 residues. V shed 6 bases, J shed 5 bases, and the junction held 5 bases outside the gene matches. Germline V gene data show CDR1 as LNHDA and CDR2 as SQIVND (reference sequence). CDR3 sequence (DNA): TGTGCCAGTAGAGGACAGGGGCAGGACGAGCAGTACTTC. Protein sequence: CASRGQGQDEQYF.

The V gene is TRBV10-3, the J gene TRBJ2-7; TRBD2 might be the D (6 bases). Trimming pared 3 bases from V and 1 base from J, leaving 13 bases between. There are 15 residues in the CDR3. CDR1 ENHRY and CDR2 SYGVKD come from the germline V gene. The CDR3 loop reads CAISDRAAGSYEQYF. The CDR3 DNA reads TGTGCCATCAGTGACCGGGCCGCGGGGTCCTACGAGCAGTACTTC.

The rearrangement links TRBV28 to TRBJ1-2; 7 positions agree with TRBD1. The V and J ends lost 2 bases and 8 bases, in that order; junction bases with no gene match: 5. The germline gives CDR1 MDHEN, CDR2 SYDVKM. The CDR3 is 13 residues long. For the CDR3, the DNA is TGTGCCAGCAGTTTAACAGGGGCCAGGGGCTACACCTTC. This sequence encodes CASSLTGARGYTF.

The J gene is TRBJ1-3, the V gene TRBV6-5; weak D call: TRBD1 (6 bases). Germline V gives CDR1 MNHEY, CDR2 SVGAGI. Trimming left V 4 bases short and J 0 bases short, with 10 bases between. The CDR3 is 15 residues long. The CDR3 coding sequence is TGTGCCAGCAGTTCTGACAGGAGCTCTGGAAACACCATATATTTT. Protein: CASSSDRSSGNTIYF.

The rearrangement uses TRBV4-1 and TRBJ1-5; TRBD1 matches 9 bases. Looked up from germline, CDR1 is MGHRA and CDR2 is YSYEKL. The CDR3 covers 19 residues. Trimming took 1 base from V and 6 from J; bases not matched to a gene: 16. CDR3 loop: CASSQGGTSGTGRPQPQHF. CDR3 DNA sequence: TGCGCCAGCAGCCAAGGGGGGACCTCCGGGACAGGGCGGCCTCAGCCCCAGCATTTT.

In this sample, this clone turned up a few times. This rearrangement joins TRBV24-1 to TRBJ1-3; tentatively, D is TRBD1 (5 bases). The germline V gene encodes CDR1 KGHDR and CDR2 SFDVKD. V was cut by 9 bases and J by 1 base, with 6 bases left in between. The CDR3 spans 12 residues. In DNA, the CDR3 is TGTGCCACCGACAGTTCTGGAAACACCATATATTTT. It yields the protein CATDSSGNTIYF.

The V gene is TRBV7-2, the J gene TRBJ1-1; D is unresolved. The length of the CDR3 is 13 residues. V gave up 2 bases and J gave up 10 bases, with 14 bases separating them. Germline loops: CDR1 SGHTA, CDR2 FQGNSA. The CDR3 is CASSLPQEAGAFF. Here the CDR3 DNA reads TGTGCCAGCAGCTTACCGCAGGAGGCGGGAGCTTTCTTT.

The table lists this clone with a few counts. The DNA for the CDR3 is TGTGCCAGCACCCGCTACAATGAGCAGTTCTTC. Translating it yields CASTRYNEQFF. The chain carries TRBV7-9 and TRBJ2-1; D gene uncertain. This CDR3 has 11 residues. The V end lost 7 bases, the J end lost 3 bases, and 4 bases lay between the germline ends. The germline V gene has CDR1 SEHNR and CDR2 FQNEAQ (reference sequence).

The genes are TRBV7-2 and TRBJ1-5, with TRBD1 matching 8 bases. Trimming removed 2 bases from V and 7 bases from J; junction bases left unmatched: 7. This CDR3 has 15 amino acids. Germline CDR1 reads SGHTA; CDR2 reads FQGNSA. CDR3 loop: CASSLRKGQAQPQHF. In nucleotides, the CDR3 is TGTGCCAGCAGCTTAAGGAAGGGACAGGCGCAGCCCCAGCATTTT.

The J gene is TRBJ2-7, the V gene TRBV9; tentative D call: TRBD2 (5 bases). The V gene lost 0 bases and the J gene lost 2 bases, with 12 bases spanning the gap. The germline CDR1 and CDR2 sequences are SGDLS and YYNGEE. The CDR3 has 15 amino acids. The CDR3 reads CASSVAEGQTYEQYF. Written as DNA, the CDR3 is TGTGCCAGCAGCGTAGCTGAGGGCCAGACCTACGAGCAGTACTTC.

V is TRBV9 and J is TRBJ1-2; D may be TRBD1 (6 bases). V lost 4 bases and J 8 bases, leaving 15 bases between the germline ends. Germline values: CDR1 SGDLS, CDR2 YYNGEE. The CDR3 covers 13 residues. CDR3 DNA sequence: TGTGCCAGCAGCATACAGGGTGTGCAGGGCTACACCTTC. Its protein product is CASSIQGVQGYTF. Full variable domain (rest looked up from reference TRBV9 and TRBJ1-2): DSGVTQTPKHLITATGQRVTLRCSPRSGDLSVYWYQQSLDQGLQFLIQYYNGEERAKGNILERFSAQQFPDLHSELNLSSLELGDSALYFCASSIQGVQGYTFGSGTRLTVV.

The chain links TRBV20-1 to TRBJ1-1; unclear D gene. V was cut by 3 bases and J by 4 bases, with 12 bases left in between. The length of the CDR3 is 13 residues. CDR1 and CDR2 (germline): DFQATT, SNEGSKA (reference sequence). CDR3 region: CSASADQVTEAFF. The CDR3 DNA reads TGCAGTGCTAGTGCGGACCAGGTCACTGAAGCTTTCTTT.